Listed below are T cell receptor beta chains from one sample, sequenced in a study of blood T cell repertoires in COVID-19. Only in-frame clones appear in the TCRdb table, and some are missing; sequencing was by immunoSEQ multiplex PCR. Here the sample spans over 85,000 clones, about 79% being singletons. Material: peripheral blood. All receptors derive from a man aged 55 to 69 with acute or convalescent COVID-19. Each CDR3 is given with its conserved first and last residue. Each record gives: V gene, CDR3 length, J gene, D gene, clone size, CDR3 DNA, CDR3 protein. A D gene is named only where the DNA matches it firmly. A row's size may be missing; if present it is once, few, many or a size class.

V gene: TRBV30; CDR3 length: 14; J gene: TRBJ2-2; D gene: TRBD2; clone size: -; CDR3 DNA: TGTGCCTGGAGGACTAGCGGGACGACCGGGGAGCTGTTTTTT; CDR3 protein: CAWRTSGTTGELFF
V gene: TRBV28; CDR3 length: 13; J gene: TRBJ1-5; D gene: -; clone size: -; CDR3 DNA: TGTGCCAGCAGTTCTATCGACAATCAGCCCCAGCATTTT; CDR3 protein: CASSSIDNQPQHF
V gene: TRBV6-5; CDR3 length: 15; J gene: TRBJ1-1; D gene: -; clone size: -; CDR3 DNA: TGTGCCAGCAGTCCTAGTAGGGGCCGTTACACTGAAGCTTTCTTT; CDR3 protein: CASSPSRGRYTEAFF
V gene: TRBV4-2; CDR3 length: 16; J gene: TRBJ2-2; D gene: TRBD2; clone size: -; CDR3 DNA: TGTGCCAGCAGCCAAGCCCCTGGGGGGGGAACCGGGGAGCTGTTTTTT; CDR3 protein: CASSQAPGGGTGELFF
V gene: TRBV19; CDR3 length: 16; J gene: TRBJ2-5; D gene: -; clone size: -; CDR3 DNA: TGTGCCAGTAGGCCCGTGTGGGGCGACGGATGGGAGACCCAGTACTTC; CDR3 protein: CASRPVWGDGWETQYF
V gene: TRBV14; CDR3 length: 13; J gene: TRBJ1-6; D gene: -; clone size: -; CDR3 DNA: TGTGCCAGCAGCCTCACTGGGGGCTCACCCCTCCACTTT; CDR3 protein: CASSLTGGSPLHF
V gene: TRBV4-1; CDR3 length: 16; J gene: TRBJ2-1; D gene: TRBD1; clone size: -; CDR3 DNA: TGCGCCAGCAGCCGCCCCTGGGACAGGGGGTACAATGAGCAGTTCTTC; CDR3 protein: CASSRPWDRGYNEQFF
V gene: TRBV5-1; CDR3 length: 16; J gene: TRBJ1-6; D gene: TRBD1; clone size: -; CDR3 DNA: TGCGCCAGCAGCTTGGGGCAGGGGGCGCTTAGTTCACCCCTCCACTTT; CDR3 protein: CASSLGQGALSSPLHF
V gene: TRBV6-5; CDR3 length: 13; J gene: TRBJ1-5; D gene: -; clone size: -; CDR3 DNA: TGTGCCAGCAGCCGCACTAAATATCAGCCCCAGCATTTT; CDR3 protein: CASSRTKYQPQHF
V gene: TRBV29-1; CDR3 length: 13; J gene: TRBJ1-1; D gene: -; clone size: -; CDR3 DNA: TGCAGCGTTCAGGGTATCCTAATCACTGAAGCTTTCTTT; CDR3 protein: CSVQGILITEAFF
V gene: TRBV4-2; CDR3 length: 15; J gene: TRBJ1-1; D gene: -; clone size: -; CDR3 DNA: TGTGCCAGCAGCCAAGATCTTCGAGTGAACACTGAAGCTTTCTTT; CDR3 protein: CASSQDLRVNTEAFF
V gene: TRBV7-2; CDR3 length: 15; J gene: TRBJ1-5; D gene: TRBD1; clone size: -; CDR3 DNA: TGTGCCAGCAGCTTAGACAGGGGAGTCAATCAGCCCCAGCATTTT; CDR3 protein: CASSLDRGVNQPQHF
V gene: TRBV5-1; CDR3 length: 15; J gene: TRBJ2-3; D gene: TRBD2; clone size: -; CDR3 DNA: TGCGCCAGCACCTACAGCGGGGGCCGAACCGATACGCAGTATTTT; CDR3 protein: CASTYSGGRTDTQYF
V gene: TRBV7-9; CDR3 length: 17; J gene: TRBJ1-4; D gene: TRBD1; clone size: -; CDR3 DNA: TGTGCCAGCAGCTCAAGCCCCAGACAGGGCTTGAATGAAAAACTGTTTTTT; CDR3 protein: CASSSSPRQGLNEKLFF
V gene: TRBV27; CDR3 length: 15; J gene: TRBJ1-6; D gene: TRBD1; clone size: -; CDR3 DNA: TGTGCCAGCAGTTTGTCGCAGGGGGGCAATTCACCCCTCCACTTT; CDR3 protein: CASSLSQGGNSPLHF
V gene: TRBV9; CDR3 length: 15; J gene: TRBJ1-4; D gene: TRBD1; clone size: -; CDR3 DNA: TGTGCCAGCAGCGCCGAGGGACAGACGAATGAAAAACTGTTTTTT; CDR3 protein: CASSAEGQTNEKLFF
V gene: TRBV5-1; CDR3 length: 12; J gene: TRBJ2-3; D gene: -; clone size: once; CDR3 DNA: TGCGCCAGTCGCGGTGGTGCAGATACGCAGTATTTT; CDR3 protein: CASRGGADTQYF
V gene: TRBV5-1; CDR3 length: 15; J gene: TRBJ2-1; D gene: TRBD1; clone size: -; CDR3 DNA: TGCGCCAGCAGTGATGGACAGGGGGCGTTAAATGAGCAGTTCTTC; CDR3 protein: CASSDGQGALNEQFF
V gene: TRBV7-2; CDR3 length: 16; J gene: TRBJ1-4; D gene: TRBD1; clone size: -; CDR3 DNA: TGTGCCAGCAGCTCACAGGGGGCGATGGGAAATGAAAAACTGTTTTTT; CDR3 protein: CASSSQGAMGNEKLFF
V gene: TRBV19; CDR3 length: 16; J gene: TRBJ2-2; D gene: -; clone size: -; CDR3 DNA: TGTGCCAGTAGTATCGTCTTTCAGGGGCACACCGGGGAGCTGTTTTTT; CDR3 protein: CASSIVFQGHTGELFF
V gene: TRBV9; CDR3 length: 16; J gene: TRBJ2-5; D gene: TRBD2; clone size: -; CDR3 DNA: TGTGCCAGCAGCGCAGGGCTAGCGGGGGGGCAAGAGACCCAGTACTTC; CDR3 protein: CASSAGLAGGQETQYF
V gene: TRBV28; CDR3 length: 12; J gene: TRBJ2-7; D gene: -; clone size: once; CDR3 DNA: TGTGCCAGCAGCTACAGGGTCCACGAGCAGTACTTC; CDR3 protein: CASSYRVHEQYF
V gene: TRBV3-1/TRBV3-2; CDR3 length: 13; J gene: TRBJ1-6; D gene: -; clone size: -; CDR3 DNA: TGTGCCAGCAGGCCCTATAGAGGGTCACCCCTCCACTTT; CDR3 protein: CASRPYRGSPLHF
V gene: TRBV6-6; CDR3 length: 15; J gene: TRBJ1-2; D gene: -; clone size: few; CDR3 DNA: TGTGCCAGCGGGGGGTCTAGACAGCCCCGCGATGGCTACACCTTC; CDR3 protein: CASGGSRQPRDGYTF
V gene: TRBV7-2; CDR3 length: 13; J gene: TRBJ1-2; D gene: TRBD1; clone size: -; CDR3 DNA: TGTGCCGCGCCGGGACAGGGCTTCTATGGCTACACCTTC; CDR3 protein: CAAPGQGFYGYTF
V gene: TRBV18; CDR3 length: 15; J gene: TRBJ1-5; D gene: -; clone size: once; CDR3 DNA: TGTGCCAGCTCACCTCGGGTTGTTAGCAATCAGCCCCAGCATTTT; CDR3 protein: CASSPRVVSNQPQHF
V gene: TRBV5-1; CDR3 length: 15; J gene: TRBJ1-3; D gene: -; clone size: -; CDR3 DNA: TGCGCCAGCAGCTTGGGACAGGCCTCTGGAAACACCATATATTTT; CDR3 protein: CASSLGQASGNTIYF
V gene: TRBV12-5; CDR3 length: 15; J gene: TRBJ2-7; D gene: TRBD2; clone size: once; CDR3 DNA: TGTGCTAGTGGTCCCCTAGCGGGGGGGGTCTACGAGCAGTACTTC; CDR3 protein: CASGPLAGGVYEQYF
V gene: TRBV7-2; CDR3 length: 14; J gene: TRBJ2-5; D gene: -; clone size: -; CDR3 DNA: TGTGCCAGCAGCTCCGCTGGGGGCAAAGAGACCCAGTACTTC; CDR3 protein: CASSSAGGKETQYF
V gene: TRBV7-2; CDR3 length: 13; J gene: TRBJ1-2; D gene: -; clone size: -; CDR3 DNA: TGTGCCAGCAGCTTGCCGGGGATTAGAAACATTCACTTC; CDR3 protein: CASSLPGIRNIHF
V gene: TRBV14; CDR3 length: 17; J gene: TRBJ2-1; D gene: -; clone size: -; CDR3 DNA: TGTGCCAGCAGCCAAGCTTCATTCATCCGGACACATAAGGAGCAGTTCTTC; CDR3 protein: CASSQASFIRTHKEQFF
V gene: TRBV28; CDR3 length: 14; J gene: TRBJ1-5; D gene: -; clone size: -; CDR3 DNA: TGTGCCAGCAGTTTTGGGCAGTTCAATCAGCCCCAGCATTTT; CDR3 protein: CASSFGQFNQPQHF
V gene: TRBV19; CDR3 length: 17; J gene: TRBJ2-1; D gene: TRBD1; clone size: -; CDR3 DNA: TGTGCCAGTAGTATAGATCGGCGGGACAGGGGGAGGTATGAGCAGTTCTTC; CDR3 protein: CASSIDRRDRGRYEQFF
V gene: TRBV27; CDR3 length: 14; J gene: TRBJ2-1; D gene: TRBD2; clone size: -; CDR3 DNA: TGTGCCAGCAGTTTAGCGGGGGGAGATCGTTTGCAGTTCTTC; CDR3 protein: CASSLAGGDRLQFF
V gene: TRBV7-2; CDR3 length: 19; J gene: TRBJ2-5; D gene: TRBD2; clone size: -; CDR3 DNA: TGTGCCAGCAGCTTAGCGCTAAAGGGACTAGCGGGGGGCCAAGAGACCCAGTACTTC; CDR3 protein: CASSLALKGLAGGQETQYF
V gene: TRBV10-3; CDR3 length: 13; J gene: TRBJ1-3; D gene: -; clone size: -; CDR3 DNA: TGTGCCATACGGGACTTCTCTGGAAACACCATATATTTT; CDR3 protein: CAIRDFSGNTIYF
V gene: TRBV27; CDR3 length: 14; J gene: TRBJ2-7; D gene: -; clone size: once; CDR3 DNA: TGTGCCAGCAACTCGGGACGGGGGTACTACGAGCAGTACTTC; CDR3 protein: CASNSGRGYYEQYF
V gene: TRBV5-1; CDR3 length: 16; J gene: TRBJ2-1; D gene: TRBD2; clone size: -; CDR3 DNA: TGCGCCAGCAGCTTGTTGGCTAGCGGGGGTTACAATGAGCAGTTCTTC; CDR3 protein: CASSLLASGGYNEQFF
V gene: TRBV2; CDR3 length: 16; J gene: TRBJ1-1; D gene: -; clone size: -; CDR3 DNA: TGTGCCAGCAGTGAAGATTATATCCACTGGAACACTGAAGCTTTCTTT; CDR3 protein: CASSEDYIHWNTEAFF
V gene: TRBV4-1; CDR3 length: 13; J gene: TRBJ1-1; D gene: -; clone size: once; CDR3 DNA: TGCGCCAGCAGCCAAGATTTCGGGGGGGAAGCTTTCTTT; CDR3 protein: CASSQDFGGEAFF
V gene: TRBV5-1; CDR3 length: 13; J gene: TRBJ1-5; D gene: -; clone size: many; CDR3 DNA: TGCGCCAGCAGCTTGGAGGCGGGGAAAACCCAGCATTTT; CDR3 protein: CASSLEAGKTQHF
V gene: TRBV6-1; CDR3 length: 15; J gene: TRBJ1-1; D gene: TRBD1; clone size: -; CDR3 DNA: TGTGCCAGCAGTGACGGGACAGGGAGAAACACTGAAGCTTTCTTT; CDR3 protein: CASSDGTGRNTEAFF
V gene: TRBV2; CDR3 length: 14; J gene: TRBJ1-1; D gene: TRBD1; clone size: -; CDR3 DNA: TGTGCCAGCAGGGGGACAGGGGATCGCACTGAAGCTTTCTTT; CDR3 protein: CASRGTGDRTEAFF
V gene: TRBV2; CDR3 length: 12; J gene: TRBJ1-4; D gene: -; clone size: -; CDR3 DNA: TGTGCCAGCAGTTGGAGGAGGTCAGAACTGTTTTTT; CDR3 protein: CASSWRRSELFF
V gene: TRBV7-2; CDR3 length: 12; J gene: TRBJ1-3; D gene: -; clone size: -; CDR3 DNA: TGTGCCAGCAGCAATCCGAGGGACACCATATATTTT; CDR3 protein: CASSNPRDTIYF
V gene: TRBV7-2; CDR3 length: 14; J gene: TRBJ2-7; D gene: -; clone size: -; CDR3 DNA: TGTGCCAGCAGCTTAGAGGGGACTTTCTACGAGCAGTACTTC; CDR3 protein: CASSLEGTFYEQYF
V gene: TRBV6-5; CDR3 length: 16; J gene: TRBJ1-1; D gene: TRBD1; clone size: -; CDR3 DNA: TGTGCCAGCAGTTACTCGACGCAGGGGGCGAGAACTGAAGCTTTCTTT; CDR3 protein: CASSYSTQGARTEAFF
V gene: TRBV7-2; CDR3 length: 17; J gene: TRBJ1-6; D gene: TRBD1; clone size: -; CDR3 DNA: TGTGCCAGCAGCTTACGGGACAGGGTGTCTTATAATTCACCCCTCCACTTT; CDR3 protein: CASSLRDRVSYNSPLHF
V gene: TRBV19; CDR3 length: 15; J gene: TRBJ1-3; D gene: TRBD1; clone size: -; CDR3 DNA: TGTGCCAGTACCCTCGGGACAGGCCTTGGAAACACCATATATTTT; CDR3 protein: CASTLGTGLGNTIYF
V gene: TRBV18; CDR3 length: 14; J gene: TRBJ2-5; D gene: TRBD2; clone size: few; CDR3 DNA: TGTGCCAGCTCACAAGCTACTAGCGGGGAGACCCAGTACTTC; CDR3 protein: CASSQATSGETQYF
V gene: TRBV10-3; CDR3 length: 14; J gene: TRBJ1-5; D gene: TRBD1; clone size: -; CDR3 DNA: TGTGCCATCAGCCAAACAGGGGCCAATCAGCCCCAGCATTTT; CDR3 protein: CAISQTGANQPQHF
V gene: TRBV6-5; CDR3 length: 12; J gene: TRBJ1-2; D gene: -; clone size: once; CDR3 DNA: TGTGCCAGTCTGCCCGTGGGGGGTGGCTACACCTTC; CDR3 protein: CASLPVGGGYTF
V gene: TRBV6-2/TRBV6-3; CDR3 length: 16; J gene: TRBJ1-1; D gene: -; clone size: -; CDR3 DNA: TGTGCCAGCAGTTACTCGAGGACAGAGAAGAACACTGAAGCTTTCTTT; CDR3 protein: CASSYSRTEKNTEAFF
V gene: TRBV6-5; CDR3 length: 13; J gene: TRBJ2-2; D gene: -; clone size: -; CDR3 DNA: TGTGCCAGCAGTCGGGGAGGCACCGGGGAGCTGTTTTTT; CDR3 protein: CASSRGGTGELFF
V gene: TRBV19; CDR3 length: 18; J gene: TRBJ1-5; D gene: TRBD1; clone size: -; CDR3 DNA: TGTGCCAGTAGTCTCACCCGGGACAGGCACTATAGCAATCAGCCCCAGCATTTT; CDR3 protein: CASSLTRDRHYSNQPQHF
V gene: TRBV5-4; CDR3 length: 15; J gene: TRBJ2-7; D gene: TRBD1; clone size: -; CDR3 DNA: TGTGCCAGCAGCTTAAGGACAGGGGGCTTCTACGAGCAGTACTTC; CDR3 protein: CASSLRTGGFYEQYF
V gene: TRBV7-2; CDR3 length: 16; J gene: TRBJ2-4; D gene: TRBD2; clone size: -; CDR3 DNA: TGTGCCAGCACAAGGGATGGCGGGGGGGCCAAAAACATTCAGTACTTC; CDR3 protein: CASTRDGGGAKNIQYF
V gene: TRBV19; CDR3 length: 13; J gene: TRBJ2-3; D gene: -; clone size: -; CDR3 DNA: TGTGCCAGTAGCGCCAGGGGCGCAGATACGCAGTATTTT; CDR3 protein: CASSARGADTQYF
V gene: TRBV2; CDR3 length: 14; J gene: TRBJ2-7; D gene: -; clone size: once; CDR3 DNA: TGTGCCAGCAGCGAAGAACCCGCGGGCTACGAGCAGTACTTC; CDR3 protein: CASSEEPAGYEQYF